This T cell receptor beta chain originates from a study of blood T cell repertoires in COVID-19. Overall study context: Spain, Italy and the United States supplied samples that represented acute and convalescent COVID-19.

TCRdb's table, derived via immunoSEQ multiplex PCR, lists solely in-frame clones and lacks some. Counted here are over 150,000 clones, more than 70% occurring once; the ten biggest clones make up 5.5% to 7%. V gave up 3 bases and J gave up 6 bases; unmatched junction bases: 7. Germline V lookup: CDR1 SEHNR, CDR2 FQNEAQ (reference sequence). There are 15 residues in the CDR3. The sequencing input was peripheral blood. This clonotype was sampled from a man aged 50 or older with active or convalescent COVID-19. The chain carries TRBV7-9 and TRBJ2-1; 8 bases agree with TRBD2. The CDR3 bases are TGTGCCAGCAGCTTGGGCGCGCTAGCGGGCAATGAGCAGTTCTTC. Protein sequence: CASSLGALAGNEQFF.